This T cell receptor beta chain was documented in a study of CD4 T cells in relation to SARS-CoV-2 and coronaviruses (dated by TCRdb to 2020 to 2023). The study in broad terms: Shared crossreactive spike epitopes were mapped to their HLA restriction using patient-derived lymphoblastoid cell lines. The study assessed, at the TCR clonotype level, memory CD4+ T cell crossreactivity between SARS-CoV-2 and common cold coronavirus spike proteins. For other donors in the study, expansion assays were sequenced with a different, Illumina-based TCR-beta assay. Samples from three pre-COVID donors and the naive versus memory experiments were sequenced with the Adaptive Biotechnologies TCR-sequencing kit; other data were Illumina-based. Study-wide conclusions, independent of this receptor: Sequencing of naive versus memory cells indicated that the assay detects memory recall responses, not primary responses primed during culture. Memory CD4+ clonotypes crossrecognizing SARS-CoV-2 and at least one common cold coronavirus spike were found in around 59% of donors. Small numbers of patients and of tested TCRs were a limitation of the study. Since the crossreactivity analysis centred on spike protein, crossreactivity against other viral proteins was not assessed. Because no donor provided both pre-pandemic and post-infection samples, tracing the source of pre-existing responses was limited. Significantly weaker SARS-CoV-2-driven expansion was shown by crossreactive clones than by monoreactive clones, consistent with antigenic imprinting.

A word on this clone: No cognate antigen has been identified for it. Base qualities are not at hand, and no much larger clone is one base apart.

CD4+ T cells from unexposed donors were collected before the COVID-19 pandemic (2011-2018). Naive and memory CD4+ T cells were separated from cryopreserved PBMCs through CD4 enrichment, which was followed by EasySep naive CD4+ T cell enrichment. The leukapheresis product used for the unexposed donors was purchased from a commercial source. Ficoll-Paque PLUS gradient centrifugation was used to isolate PBMCs from leukapheresis product or whole blood. PBMCs were either cryopreserved at -140 degrees C or used fresh in the expansion assay. The QIAamp Micro DNA Kit was used to extract genomic DNA from the CD4+ T cells. Deep-resolution immunoSEQ TCR-beta sequencing was performed on DNA from uncultured naive and memory CD4+ T cells. The source study handled its data this way. During preprocessing, nonproductive sequences were discarded, as were any CDR3s that did not begin with C, did not end with F or W, or were shorter than 7 amino acids. Cultured and uncultured naive and memory CD4+ repertoires were searched for CDR3s previously identified as spike- and CEF-reactive. Pairwise Levenshtein distance, computed with the stringdist R package after three terminal residues were trimmed from each end, was used as the measure of CDR3 homology. Sourced from immuneACCESS, this table was stored by TCRdb with only in-frame sequences that have V and J called. A share of the clones is absent; for the studies checked, an unresolved V gene accounts for under half, and the remainder has no known explanation. V and J calls and clone size come straight from that table; D and trimming were deduced from the DNA. The sample data list some 70,000 clones, and approximately 95% of these were observed just once. The ten largest clones represent roughly 0.21% of the sample.

The germline V gene encodes CDR1 LNHDA and CDR2 SQIVND (reference sequence). From the cysteine through the phenylalanine, the CDR3 covers 16 amino acids. CDR3 DNA only is kept here, 48 bases in frame from base 1. The junction shows trimming of 1 base on V and 1 base on J, plus 12 bases between the germline ends. The sequence was obtained from a human donor in good health. The rearranged chain carries TRBV19 and TRBJ2-3, with the identity of the D gene unclear. Material for sequencing was naive CD4+ T cells from PBMCs. The sample's cell subset or site label, decoded: naive CD4+ T cells isolated by negative enrichment. Read as DNA, the sequence is TGTGCCAGTAGTATAGGGGTGGCCGTACGCACAGATACGCAGTATTTT. It translates as CASSIGVAVRTDTQYF.